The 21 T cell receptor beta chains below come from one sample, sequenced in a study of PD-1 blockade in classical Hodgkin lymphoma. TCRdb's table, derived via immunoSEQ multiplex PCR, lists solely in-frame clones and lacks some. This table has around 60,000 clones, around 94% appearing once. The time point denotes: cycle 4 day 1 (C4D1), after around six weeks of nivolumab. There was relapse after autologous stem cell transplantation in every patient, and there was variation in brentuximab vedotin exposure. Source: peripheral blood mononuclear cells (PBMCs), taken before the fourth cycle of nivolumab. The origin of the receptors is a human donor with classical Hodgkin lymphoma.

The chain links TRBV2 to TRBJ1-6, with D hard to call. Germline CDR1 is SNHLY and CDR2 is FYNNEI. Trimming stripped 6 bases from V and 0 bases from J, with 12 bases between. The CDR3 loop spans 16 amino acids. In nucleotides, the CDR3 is TGTGCCAGCAGCCCCGGGGAAAGCTCCTATAATTCACCCCTCCACTTT. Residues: CASSPGESSYNSPLHF.

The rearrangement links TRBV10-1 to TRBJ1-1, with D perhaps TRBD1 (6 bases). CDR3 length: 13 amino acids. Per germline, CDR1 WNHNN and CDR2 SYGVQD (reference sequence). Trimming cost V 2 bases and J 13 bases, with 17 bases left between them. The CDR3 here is CASSEPVTGLVFF. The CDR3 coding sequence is TGCGCCAGCAGTGAGCCGGTTACAGGGTTGGTTTTCTTT.

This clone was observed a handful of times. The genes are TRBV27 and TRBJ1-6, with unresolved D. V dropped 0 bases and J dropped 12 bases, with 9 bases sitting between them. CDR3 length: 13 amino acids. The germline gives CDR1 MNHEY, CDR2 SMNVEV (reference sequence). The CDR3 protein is CASSLSASLPLHF. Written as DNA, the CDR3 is TGTGCCAGCAGTTTATCTGCCAGTTTACCCCTCCACTTT.

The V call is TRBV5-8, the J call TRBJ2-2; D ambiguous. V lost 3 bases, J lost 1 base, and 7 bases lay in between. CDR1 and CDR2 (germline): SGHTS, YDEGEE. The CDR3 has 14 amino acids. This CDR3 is CASSSSLNTGELFF. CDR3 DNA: TGTGCCAGCAGCTCCTCATTGAACACCGGGGAGCTGTTTTTT.

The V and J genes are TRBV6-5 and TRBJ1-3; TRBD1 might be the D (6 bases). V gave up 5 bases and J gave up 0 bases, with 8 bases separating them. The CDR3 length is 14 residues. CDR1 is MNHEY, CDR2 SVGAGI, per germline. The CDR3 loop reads CASSPDSSGNTIYF. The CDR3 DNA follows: TGTGCCAGCAGTCCGGACAGCTCTGGAAACACCATATATTTT.

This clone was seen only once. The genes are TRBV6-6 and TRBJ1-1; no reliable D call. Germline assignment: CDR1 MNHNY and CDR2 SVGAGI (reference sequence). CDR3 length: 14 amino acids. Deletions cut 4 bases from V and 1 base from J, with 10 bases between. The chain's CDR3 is CASSFDQTNTEAFF. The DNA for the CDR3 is TGTGCCAGCAGTTTCGACCAGACGAACACTGAAGCTTTCTTT.

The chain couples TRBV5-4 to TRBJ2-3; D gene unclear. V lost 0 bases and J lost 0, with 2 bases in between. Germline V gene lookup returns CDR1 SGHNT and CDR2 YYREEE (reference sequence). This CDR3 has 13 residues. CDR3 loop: CASSLVSTDTQYF. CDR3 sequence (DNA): TGTGCCAGCAGCTTGGTAAGCACAGATACGCAGTATTTT.

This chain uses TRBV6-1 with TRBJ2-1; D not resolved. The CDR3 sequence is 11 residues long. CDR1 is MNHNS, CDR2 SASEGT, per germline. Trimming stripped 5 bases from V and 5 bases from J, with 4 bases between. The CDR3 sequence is CASSSHNEQFF. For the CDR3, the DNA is TGTGCCAGCAGTTCCCACAATGAGCAGTTCTTC.

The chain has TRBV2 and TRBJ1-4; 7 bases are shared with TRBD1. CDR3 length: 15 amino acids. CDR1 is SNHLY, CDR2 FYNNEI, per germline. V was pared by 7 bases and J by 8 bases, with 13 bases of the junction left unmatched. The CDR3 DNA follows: TGTGCCAGCAAAAGAGGGGGCCTAGCATGGGAAAAACTGTTTTTT. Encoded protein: CASKRGGLAWEKLFF.

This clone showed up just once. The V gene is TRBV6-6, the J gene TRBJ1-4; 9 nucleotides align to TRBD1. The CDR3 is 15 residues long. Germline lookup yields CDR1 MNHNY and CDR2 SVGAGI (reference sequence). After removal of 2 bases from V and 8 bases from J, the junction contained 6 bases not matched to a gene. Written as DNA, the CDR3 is TGTGCCAGCAGTTACCGTACAGGGGGCCAAGAAAAACTGTTTTTT. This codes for CASSYRTGGQEKLFF.

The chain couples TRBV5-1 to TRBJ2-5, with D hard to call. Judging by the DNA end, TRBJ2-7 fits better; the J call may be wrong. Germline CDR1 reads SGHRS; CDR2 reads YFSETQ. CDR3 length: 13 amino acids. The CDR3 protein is CASSLGGTYEQYF. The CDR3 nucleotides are TGCGCCAGCAGCTTGGGTGGAACCTACGAGCAGTACTTC.

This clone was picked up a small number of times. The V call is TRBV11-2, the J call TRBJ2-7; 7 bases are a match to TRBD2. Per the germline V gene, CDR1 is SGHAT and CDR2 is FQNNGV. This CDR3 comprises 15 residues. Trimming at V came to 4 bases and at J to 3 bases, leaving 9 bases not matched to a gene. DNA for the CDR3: TGTGCCAGCAGCTCCCCGTTGGAGCGGGGCTACGAGCAGTACTTC. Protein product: CASSSPLERGYEQYF.

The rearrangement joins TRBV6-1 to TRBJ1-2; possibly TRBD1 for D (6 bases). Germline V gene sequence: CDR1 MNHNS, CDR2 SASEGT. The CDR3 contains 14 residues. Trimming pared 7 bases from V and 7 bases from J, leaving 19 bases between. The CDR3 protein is CASNPEDRPVGYTF. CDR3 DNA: TGTGCCAGCAATCCTGAGGACAGACCAGTTGGCTACACCTTC.

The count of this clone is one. CDR3 in amino acids: CASSRQLNQPQHF. Here the CDR3 DNA reads TGTGCCAGCAGCAGGCAGTTAAATCAGCCCCAGCATTTT. This rearrangement joins TRBV21-1 to TRBJ1-5; TRBD1 was called by the table and not checked on the DNA. TRBV21-1 is given as a pseudogene. The CDR3 runs 13 residues.

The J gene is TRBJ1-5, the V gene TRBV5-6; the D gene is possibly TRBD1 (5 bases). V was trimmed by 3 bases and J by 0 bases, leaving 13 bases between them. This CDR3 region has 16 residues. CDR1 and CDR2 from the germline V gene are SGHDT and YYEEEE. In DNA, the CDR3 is TGTGCCAGCAGCTCTACACCGGGACCTAGCAATCAGCCCCAGCATTTT. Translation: CASSSTPGPSNQPQHF.

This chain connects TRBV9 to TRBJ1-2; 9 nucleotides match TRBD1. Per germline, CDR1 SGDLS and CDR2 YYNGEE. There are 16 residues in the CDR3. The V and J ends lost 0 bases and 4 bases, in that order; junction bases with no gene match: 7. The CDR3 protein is CASSVEVTGGFYGYTF. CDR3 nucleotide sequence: TGTGCCAGCAGCGTAGAGGTAACAGGGGGCTTCTATGGCTACACCTTC.

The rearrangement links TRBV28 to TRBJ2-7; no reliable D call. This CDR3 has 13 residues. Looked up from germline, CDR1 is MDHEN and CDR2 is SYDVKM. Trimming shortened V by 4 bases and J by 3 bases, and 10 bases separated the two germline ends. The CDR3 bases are TGTGCCAGCAGTTCCGTAGACGACTACGAGCAGTACTTC. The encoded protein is CASSSVDDYEQYF.

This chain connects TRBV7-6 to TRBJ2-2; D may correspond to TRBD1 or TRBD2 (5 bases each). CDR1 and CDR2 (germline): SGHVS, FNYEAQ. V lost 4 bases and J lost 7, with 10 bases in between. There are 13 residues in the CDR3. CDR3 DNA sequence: TGTGCCAGCAGCTATGGGGACGACGGGGAGCTGTTTTTT. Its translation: CASSYGDDGELFF.

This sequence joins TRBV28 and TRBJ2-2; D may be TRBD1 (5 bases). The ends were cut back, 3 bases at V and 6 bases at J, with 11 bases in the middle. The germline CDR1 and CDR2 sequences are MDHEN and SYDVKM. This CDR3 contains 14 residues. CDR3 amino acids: CASSLSGWAGELFF. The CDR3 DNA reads TGTGCCAGCAGTTTGTCAGGGTGGGCCGGGGAGCTGTTTTTT. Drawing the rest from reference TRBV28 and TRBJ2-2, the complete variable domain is DVKVTQSSRYLVKRTGEKVFLECVQDMDHENMFWYRQDPGLGLRLIYFSYDVKMKEKGDIPEGYSVSREKKERFSLILESASTNQTSMYLCASSLSGWAGELFFGEGSRLTVL.

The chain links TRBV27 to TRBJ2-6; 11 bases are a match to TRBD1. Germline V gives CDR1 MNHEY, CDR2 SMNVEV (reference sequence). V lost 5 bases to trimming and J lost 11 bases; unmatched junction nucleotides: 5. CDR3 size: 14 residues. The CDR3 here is CASSPGQGGDVLTF. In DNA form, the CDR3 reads TGTGCCAGCAGTCCGGGACAGGGGGGCGACGTCCTGACTTTC.

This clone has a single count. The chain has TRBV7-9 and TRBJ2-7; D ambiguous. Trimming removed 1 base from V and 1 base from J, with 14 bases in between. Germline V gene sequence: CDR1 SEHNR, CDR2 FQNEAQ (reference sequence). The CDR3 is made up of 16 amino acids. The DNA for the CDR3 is TGTGCCAGCAGCTTAGGGAGCTCGAGCATGTCCTACGAGCAGTACTTC. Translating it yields CASSLGSSSMSYEQYF.